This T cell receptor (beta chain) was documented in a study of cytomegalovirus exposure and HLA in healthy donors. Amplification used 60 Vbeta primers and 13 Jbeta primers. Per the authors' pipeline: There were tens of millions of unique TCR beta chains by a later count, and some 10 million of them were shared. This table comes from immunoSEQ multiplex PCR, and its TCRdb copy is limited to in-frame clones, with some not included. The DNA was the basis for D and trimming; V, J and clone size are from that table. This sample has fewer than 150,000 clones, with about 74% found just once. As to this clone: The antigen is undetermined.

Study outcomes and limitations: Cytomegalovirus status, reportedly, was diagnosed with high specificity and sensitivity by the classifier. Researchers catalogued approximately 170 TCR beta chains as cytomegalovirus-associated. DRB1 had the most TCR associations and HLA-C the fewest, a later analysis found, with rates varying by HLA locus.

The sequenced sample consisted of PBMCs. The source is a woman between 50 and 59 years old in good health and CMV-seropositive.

CDR3 nucleotides: TGTGCCAGTAGTTTCCAGGGAGGTGGCTACACCTTC. Translated, it gives CASSFQGGGYTF. J is TRBJ1-2 and V is TRBV19, with D possibly being TRBD1 (5 bases). CDR1 and CDR2 (germline): LNHDA, SQIVND (reference sequence). The CDR3 consists of 12 residues. Trimming removed 5 bases from V and 7 bases from J, with 11 bases in between.